This TCR beta chain appears in the sequencing data of a study of blood T cell repertoires in COVID-19. Study information: Sources were T cells, B-cell-depleted T cells, or PBMCs; the material itself was cDNA or gDNA.

This clone turned up a few times. This CDR3 spans 15 amino acids. Germline trimming cut 6 bases from V and 4 bases from J; bases unmatched to any gene: 5. CDR1 MNHNY and CDR2 SVGAGI come from the germline V gene (reference sequence). Authors' methods: The authors estimated nucleated cell counts from reference gene primer amplification. This table comes from immunoSEQ multiplex PCR, and its TCRdb copy is limited to in-frame clones, with some not included. The D gene and trimming were derived from the DNA, and the V and J assignments and clone size from that table. Found here are 200,000 or so clones, roughly 80% of them singletons; the top ten hold around 16%.

Sequenced material: peripheral blood. V usage is TRBV6-6 and J usage is TRBJ2-6, with 8 positions matching TRBD2. This sequence was found in a man in his sixties with active or convalescent COVID-19. The CDR3 region is CASRAAGDGANVLTF. The CDR3 DNA is TGTGCCAGCAGGGCAGCGGGGGACGGGGCCAACGTCCTGACTTTC.